These 18 T cell receptor beta chains originate from one sample sequenced in a study of blood T cell repertoires in COVID-19. The method was immunoSEQ multiplex PCR; TCRdb's version includes in-frame clones alone and lacks a portion of them. The data hold under 250,000 clones, with roughly 78% observed a single time. The sequenced sample was peripheral blood. The receptors originated from a woman aged 40-49 years with acute or convalescent COVID-19.

The gene calls are TRBV15 and TRBJ1-6, with a possible D match to TRBD1 (5 bases). Deletions cut 5 bases from V and 7 bases from J, with 18 bases between. Looked up from germline, CDR1 is LNHNV and CDR2 is YYDKDF (reference sequence). This CDR3 comprises 16 residues. The DNA of the CDR3 is TGTGCCACCAGCGCCACGACTGGGGGAGGGAATTCACCCCTCCACTTT. Amino acids: CATSATTGGGNSPLHF. Complete variable domain (other parts from reference TRBV15 and TRBJ1-6): DAMVIQNPRYQVTQFGKPVTLSCSQTLNHNVMYWYQQKSSQAPKLLFHYYDKDFNNEADTPDNFQSRRPNTSFCFLDIRSPGLGDTAMYLCATSATTGGGNSPLHFGNGTRLTVT.

The rearrangement uses TRBV2 and TRBJ2-3, with 15 bases that match TRBD2. The CDR3 contains 18 residues. Trimming at V came to 6 bases and at J to 1 base, leaving 8 bases not matched to a gene. Germline CDR1 SNHLY, CDR2 FYNNEI. The DNA of the CDR3 is TGTGCCAGCAGGCCCGGACTAGCGGGGGGGCTGGGCACAGATACGCAGTATTTT. Amino acids: CASRPGLAGGLGTDTQYF. Full variable domain (remainder filled in from reference TRBV2 and TRBJ2-3): EPEVTQTPSHQVTQMGQEVILRCVPISNHLYFYWYRQILGQKVEFLVSFYNNEISEKSEIFDDQFSVERPDGSNFTLKIRSTKLEDSAMYFCASRPGLAGGLGTDTQYFGPGTRLTVL.

V and J are TRBV7-9 and TRBJ1-2; D ambiguous. V was trimmed by 5 bases and J by 4 bases, leaving 14 bases between them. The CDR3 has 14 amino acids. The germline CDR1 and CDR2 sequences are SEHNR and FQNEAQ (reference sequence). In DNA, the CDR3 is TGTGCCAGCAGCAGTGGCGAGGGTGCCTATGGCTACACCTTC. Its protein product is CASSSGEGAYGYTF.

This clone has just one count. V gene TRBV5-6 combines with J gene TRBJ2-1; 13 bases line up with TRBD2. V lost 0 bases to trimming and J lost 8 bases; unmatched junction nucleotides: 5. The CDR3 is 16 amino acids. Germline CDR1 and CDR2: SGHDT and YYEEEE. CDR3 amino acids: CASSLAGLAGKDEQFF. In nucleotides, the CDR3 is TGTGCCAGCAGCTTGGCGGGACTAGCGGGAAAGGATGAGCAGTTCTTC.

The chain carries TRBV15 and TRBJ2-2, with a tentative D call TRBD1 (7 bases). The CDR3 sequence is 15 residues long. Trimming cost V 5 bases and J 5 bases, with 15 bases left between them. Germline V gene lookup returns CDR1 LNHNV and CDR2 YYDKDF (reference sequence). The DNA for the CDR3 is TGTGCCACCAGCTGGACAGGTGCGGGGACCGGGGAGCTGTTTTTT. This codes for CATSWTGAGTGELFF. The variable domain in full, with the rest retrieved from reference TRBV15 and TRBJ2-2, is DAMVIQNPRYQVTQFGKPVTLSCSQTLNHNVMYWYQQKSSQAPKLLFHYYDKDFNNEADTPDNFQSRRPNTSFCFLDIRSPGLGDTAMYLCATSWTGAGTGELFFGEGSRLTVL.

This clone was seen more than once but under ten times. J is TRBJ2-1 and V is TRBV11-2; no firm D call. Per germline, CDR1 SGHAT and CDR2 FQNNGV. Trimming left V 2 bases short and J 4 bases short, with 6 bases between. The length of the CDR3 is 13 residues. The CDR3 reads CASSLIQYNEQFF. Here the CDR3 DNA reads TGTGCCAGCAGCTTAATACAATACAATGAGCAGTTCTTC.

In nucleotides, the CDR3 is TGTGCCAGCAGCTTGGGACTAGCGGGGGGCTCCTACAATGAGCAGTTCTTC. Its translation: CASSLGLAGGSYNEQFF. The chain recombines TRBV7-7 with TRBJ2-1; 15 nucleotides line up with TRBD2. With V trimmed by 3 bases and J by 0 bases, 0 bases remained unmatched. This CDR3 has 17 residues. In germline, CDR1 is SSHAT, CDR2 FNYEAQ (reference sequence).

The genes are TRBV5-1 and TRBJ2-1; tentative D call: TRBD2 (5 bases). V was pared by 5 bases and J by 0 bases, with 6 bases between. This CDR3 region has 13 residues. Germline-derived CDR1 and CDR2 are SGHRS and YFSETQ. Here the CDR3 DNA reads TGCGCCAGCAGTCGGGACTCCTACAATGAGCAGTTCTTC. It is translated as CASSRDSYNEQFF.

The chain carries TRBV7-6 and TRBJ2-1; 12 bases are a match to TRBD2. Trimming took 5 bases from V and 6 from J; bases not matched to a gene: 8. Germline-derived CDR1 and CDR2 are SGHVS and FNYEAQ. The CDR3 is 16 residues long. CDR3 residues: CASSDQASGRANEQFF. The CDR3 coding sequence is TGTGCCAGCAGCGACCAGGCTAGCGGGAGGGCCAATGAGCAGTTCTTC.

V usage is TRBV5-4 and J usage is TRBJ2-1; D perhaps matches TRBD2 (7 bases). Per the germline V gene, CDR1 is SGHNT and CDR2 is YYREEE (reference sequence). The CDR3 sequence is 16 residues long. Trimming pared 3 bases from V and 4 bases from J, leaving 17 bases between. CDR3 residues: CASSSRSGGQYNEQFF. The CDR3 DNA follows: TGTGCCAGCAGCTCGAGATCCGGGGGGCAATACAATGAGCAGTTCTTC. The full variable domain, in which reference TRBV5-4 and TRBJ2-1 provide the parts outside the CDR3, is ETGVTQSPTHLIKTRGQQVTLRCSSQSGHNTVSWYQQALGQGPQFIFQYYREEENGRGNFPPRFSGLQFPNYSSELNVNALELDDSALYLCASSSRSGGQYNEQFFGPGTRLTVL.

The V and J genes are TRBV27 and TRBJ1-3; unclear D gene. The CDR3 totals 15 residues. V dropped 6 bases and J dropped 0 bases, with 12 bases sitting between them. Germline CDR1 reads MNHEY; CDR2 reads SMNVEV (reference sequence). CDR3 in DNA: TGTGCCAGCAGAAAAACCGGGATCTCTGGAAACACCATATATTTT. The encoded protein is CASRKTGISGNTIYF.

The chain carries TRBV30 and TRBJ2-5; D possibly corresponds to TRBD1 (6 bases). There are 15 residues in the CDR3. Trimming took 2 bases from V and 0 from J, leaving 13 bases between them. Germline V lookup: CDR1 GTSNPN, CDR2 SVGIG (reference sequence). CDR3 bases: TGTGCCTGGAGTCTTGGACAGTTGTACCAAGAGACCCAGTACTTC. Amino acid sequence: CAWSLGQLYQETQYF. The variable domain in full, with the rest retrieved from reference TRBV30 and TRBJ2-5, is SQTIHQWPATLVQPVGSPLSLECTVEGTSNPNLYWYRQAAGRGLQLLFYSVGIGQISSEVPQNLSASRPQDRQFILSSKKLLLSDSGFYLCAWSLGQLYQETQYFGPGTRLLVL.

This chain joins TRBV18 and TRBJ1-6, with no clear D. V was trimmed by 2 bases and J by 7 bases, leaving 12 bases between them. Germline values: CDR1 KGHSH, CDR2 LQKENI. The CDR3 has 15 amino acids. In DNA form, the CDR3 reads TGTGCCAGCTCACCAGCGGCGGCCAGCAATTCACCCCTCCACTTT. Protein product: CASSPAAASNSPLHF. Complete variable domain (other parts from reference TRBV18 and TRBJ1-6): NAGVMQNPRHLVRRRGQEARLRCSPMKGHSHVYWYRQLPEEGLKFMVYLQKENIIDESGMPKERFSAEFPKEGPSILRIQQVVRGDSAAYFCASSPAAASNSPLHFGNGTRLTVT.

The CDR3 loop reads CASSLDTETEAFF. The DNA of the CDR3 is TGTGCCAGCAGCTTAGATACAGAAACTGAAGCTTTCTTT. The chain has TRBV11-2 and TRBJ1-1; D is uncertain. Germline-derived CDR1 and CDR2 are SGHAT and FQNNGV. The CDR3 contains 13 residues. Between the trimmed V and J ends, which lost 0 bases and 5 bases, there was a span of 7 bases.

This clone was seen once. The J gene is TRBJ1-6, the V gene TRBV2, with a possible D match to TRBD1 (5 bases). Per germline, CDR1 SNHLY and CDR2 FYNNEI. The CDR3 is made up of 17 amino acids. V was shortened by 4 bases and J by 2 bases, with 15 bases between the two germline ends. The CDR3 here is CASSAGLEGTYNSPLHF. In nucleotides, the CDR3 is TGTGCCAGCAGTGCGGGCCTGGAGGGGACCTATAATTCACCCCTCCACTTT.

CDR3 sequence (DNA): TGTGCCATGAGGAGGTTAGATACGCAGTATTTT. It translates to CAMRRLDTQYF. The chain links TRBV21-1 to TRBJ2-3; TRBD2, as called in the table, went unchecked against the DNA. TRBV21-1 constitutes a pseudogene. This CDR3 spans 11 amino acids.

This chain joins TRBV30 and TRBJ1-1, with a tentative D call TRBD1 (5 bases). The germline gives CDR1 GTSNPN, CDR2 SVGIG (reference sequence). Trimming shortened V by 0 bases and J by 5 bases, and 10 bases separated the two germline ends. This CDR3 has 13 residues. The CDR3 reads CAWSVRGGTEAFF. In nucleotides, the CDR3 is TGTGCCTGGAGTGTTAGGGGAGGAACTGAAGCTTTCTTT.

The chain is built from TRBV5-1 and TRBJ2-7; the D is unclear. Trimming took off 3 bases at V and 7 bases at J, with 14 bases between the two ends. The CDR3 extends over 13 amino acids. Germline CDR1 is SGHRS and CDR2 is YFSETQ. CDR3 sequence (DNA): TGCGCCAGCAGCTATCGAATCGCGGAAGAGCAGTACTTC. Translated, it gives CASSYRIAEEQYF.